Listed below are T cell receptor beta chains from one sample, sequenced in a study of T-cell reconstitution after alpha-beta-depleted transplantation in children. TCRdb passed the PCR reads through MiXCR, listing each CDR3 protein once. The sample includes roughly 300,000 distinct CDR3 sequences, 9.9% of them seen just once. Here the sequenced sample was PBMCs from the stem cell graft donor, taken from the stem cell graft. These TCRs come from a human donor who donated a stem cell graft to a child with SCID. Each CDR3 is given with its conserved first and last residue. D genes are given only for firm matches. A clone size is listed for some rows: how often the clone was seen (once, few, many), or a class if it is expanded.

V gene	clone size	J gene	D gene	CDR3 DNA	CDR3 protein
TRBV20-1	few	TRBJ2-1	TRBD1	TGCAGTGCACCCGACAGGGGCAATGAGCAGTTCTTC	CSAPDRGNEQFF
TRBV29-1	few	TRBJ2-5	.	TGCAGCGTTGATACTAGCTGGAAGACCCAGTACTTC	CSVDTSWKTQYF
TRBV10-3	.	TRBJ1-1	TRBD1	TGTGCCATCAGTGCCACAGGGGGCTTTGGGAACACTGAAGCTTTCTTT	CAISATGGFGNTEAFF
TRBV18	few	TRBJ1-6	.	TGTGCCAGCTCACCACGTGATACAGAGAATTCACCCCTCCACTTT	CASSPRDTENSPLHF
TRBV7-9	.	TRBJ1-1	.	TGTGCCAGCAGCTTATTACCCGACAGTCTTGAAGCTTTCTTT	CASSLLPDSLEAFF
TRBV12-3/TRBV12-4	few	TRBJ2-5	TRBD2	TGTGCCAGCAGTGACCTAGCGGGGGAAACCCAGTACTTC	CASSDLAGETQYF
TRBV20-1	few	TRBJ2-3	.	TGCAGTGCGAAACCCCCTAGCGTCAGCACAGATACGCAGTATTTT	CSAKPPSVSTDTQYF
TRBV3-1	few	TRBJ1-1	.	TGTGCCAGCAGCCCGAAAGTCGACAGGAACACTGAAGCTTTCTTT	CASSPKVDRNTEAFF
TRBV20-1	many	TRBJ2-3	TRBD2	TGCAGTGCTAGAGAGAGTAGCGGGGTATCCGATACGCAGTATTTT	CSARESSGVSDTQYF
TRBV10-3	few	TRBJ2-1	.	TGTGCCATCAGGGCGACAGGACTCTCCTACAATGAGCAGTTCTTC	CAIRATGLSYNEQFF
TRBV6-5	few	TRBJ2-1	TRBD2	TGTGCCAGCAGTTACAACCCCCGACTAGCGGGGGGAAACAATGAGCAGTTCTTC	CASSYNPRLAGGNNEQFF
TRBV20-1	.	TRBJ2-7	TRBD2	TGCAGTGCTAAGGGAACTAGCGGGGACTTGGCCTACGAGCAGTACTTC	CSAKGTSGDLAYEQYF
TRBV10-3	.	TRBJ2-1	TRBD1	TGTGCCATCAGTGACCGGACAGGGTCGACCCACAATGAGCAGTTCTTC	CAISDRTGSTHNEQFF
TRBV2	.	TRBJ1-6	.	TGTGCCAGCAGTGACTGGGGGGATAATTCACCCCTCCACTTT	CASSDWGDNSPLHF
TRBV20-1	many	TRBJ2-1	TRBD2	TGCAGTGCTAGCCTAGCGGGGGGGTACAATGAGCAGTTCTTC	CSASLAGGYNEQFF
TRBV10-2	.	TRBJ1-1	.	TGCGCCAGCAGTGAAATAGCTAACACTGAAGCTTTCTTT	CASSEIANTEAFF